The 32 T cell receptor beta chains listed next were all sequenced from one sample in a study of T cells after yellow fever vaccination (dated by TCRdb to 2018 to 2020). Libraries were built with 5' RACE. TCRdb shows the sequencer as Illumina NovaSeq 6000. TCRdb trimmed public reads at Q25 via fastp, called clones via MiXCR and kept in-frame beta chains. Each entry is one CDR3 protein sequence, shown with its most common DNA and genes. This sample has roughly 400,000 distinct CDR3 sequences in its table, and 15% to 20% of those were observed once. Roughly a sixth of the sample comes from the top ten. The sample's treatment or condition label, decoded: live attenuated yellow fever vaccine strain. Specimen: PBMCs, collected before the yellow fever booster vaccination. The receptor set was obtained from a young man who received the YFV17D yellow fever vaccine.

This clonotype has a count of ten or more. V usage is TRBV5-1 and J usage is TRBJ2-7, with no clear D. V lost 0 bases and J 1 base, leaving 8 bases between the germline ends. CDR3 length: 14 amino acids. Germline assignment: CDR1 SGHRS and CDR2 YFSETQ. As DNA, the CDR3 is TGCGCCAGCAGCTTGGACAGCGATTCCTACGAGCAGTACTTC. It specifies CASSLDSDSYEQYF.

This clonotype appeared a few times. As DNA, the CDR3 is TGCAGCGTTGTCCCGGGACAGGGGATCAACATTCAGTACTTC. Amino acid sequence: CSVVPGQGINIQYF. The chain combines TRBV29-1 with TRBJ2-4, with TRBD1 matching over 10 bases. CDR3 size: 14 residues. CDR1 is SQVTM, CDR2 ANQGSEA, per germline. With 4 bases clipped from V and 7 bases from J, the junction kept 7 bases outside the gene matches.

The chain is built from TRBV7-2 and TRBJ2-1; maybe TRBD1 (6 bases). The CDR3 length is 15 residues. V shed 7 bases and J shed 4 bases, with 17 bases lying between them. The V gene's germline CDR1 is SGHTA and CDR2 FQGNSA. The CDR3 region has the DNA TGTGCCAGCACCTTCATGGGACACAAGTACAATGAGCAGTTCTTC. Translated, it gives CASTFMGHKYNEQFF.

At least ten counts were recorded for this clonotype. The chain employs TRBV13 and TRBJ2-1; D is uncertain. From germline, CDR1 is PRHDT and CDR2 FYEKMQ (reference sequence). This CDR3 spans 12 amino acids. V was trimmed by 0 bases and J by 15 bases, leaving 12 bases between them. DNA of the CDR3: TGTGCCAGCAGCTTAGGGGCTGGGGTTCGGTTCTTC. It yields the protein CASSLGAGVRFF.

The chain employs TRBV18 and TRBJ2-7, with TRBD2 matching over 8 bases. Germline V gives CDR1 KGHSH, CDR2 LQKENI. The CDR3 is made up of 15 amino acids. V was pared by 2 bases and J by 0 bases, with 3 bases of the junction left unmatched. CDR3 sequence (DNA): TGTGCCAGCTCACCAGGGCTAGCGGGCTCCTACGAGCAGTACTTC. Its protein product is CASSPGLAGSYEQYF.

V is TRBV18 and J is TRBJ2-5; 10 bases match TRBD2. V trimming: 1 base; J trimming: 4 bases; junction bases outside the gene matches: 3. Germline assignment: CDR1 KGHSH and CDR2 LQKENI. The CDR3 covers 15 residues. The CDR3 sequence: CASSPQRGGRETQYF. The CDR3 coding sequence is TGTGCCAGCTCACCACAGCGGGGGGGGCGAGAGACCCAGTACTTC.

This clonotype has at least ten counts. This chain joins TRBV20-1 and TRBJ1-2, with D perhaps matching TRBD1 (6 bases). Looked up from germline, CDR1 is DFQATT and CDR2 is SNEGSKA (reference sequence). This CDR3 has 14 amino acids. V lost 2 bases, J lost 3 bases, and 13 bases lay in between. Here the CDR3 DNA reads TGCAGTGCTAGATTTGTTCAGGGGTACTATGGCTACACCTTC. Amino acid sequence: CSARFVQGYYGYTF.

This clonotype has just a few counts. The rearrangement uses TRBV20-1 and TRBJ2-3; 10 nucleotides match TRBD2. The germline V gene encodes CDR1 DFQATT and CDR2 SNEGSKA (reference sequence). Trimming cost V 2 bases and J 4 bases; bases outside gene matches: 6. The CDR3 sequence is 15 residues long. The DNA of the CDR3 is TGCAGTGCTAGAAGCCAGCGGGGGGGAGCAGATACGCAGTATTTT. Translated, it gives CSARSQRGGADTQYF.

The CDR3 DNA sequence: TGCAGCGTCGGTGACAGTCAGCCCCAGCATTTT. Amino acids: CSVGDSQPQHF. The chain carries TRBV29-1 and TRBJ1-5, with D tentatively TRBD1 (5 bases). The CDR3 has 11 amino acids. V was pared by 6 bases and J by 6 bases, with 9 bases between. Germline V gives CDR1 SQVTM, CDR2 ANQGSEA.

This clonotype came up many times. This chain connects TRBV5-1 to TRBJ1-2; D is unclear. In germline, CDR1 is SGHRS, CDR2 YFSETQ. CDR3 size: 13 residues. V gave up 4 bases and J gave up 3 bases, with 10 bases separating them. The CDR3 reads CASSPTRDYGYTF. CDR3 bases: TGCGCCAGCAGCCCGACTAGAGACTATGGCTACACCTTC.

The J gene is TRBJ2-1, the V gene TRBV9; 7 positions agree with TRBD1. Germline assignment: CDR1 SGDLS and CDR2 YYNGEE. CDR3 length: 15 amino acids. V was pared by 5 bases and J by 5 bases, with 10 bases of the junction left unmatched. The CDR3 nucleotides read TGTGCCAGCAGAGCTACCGGGACAGAGAACAATGAGCAGTTCTTC. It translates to CASRATGTENNEQFF.

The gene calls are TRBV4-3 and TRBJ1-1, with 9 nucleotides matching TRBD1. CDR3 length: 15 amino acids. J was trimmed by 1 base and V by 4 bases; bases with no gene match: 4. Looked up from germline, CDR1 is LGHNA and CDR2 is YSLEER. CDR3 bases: TGCGCCAGCAGCCGCTGGGACAGGGCGAACACTGAAGCTTTCTTT. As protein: CASSRWDRANTEAFF.

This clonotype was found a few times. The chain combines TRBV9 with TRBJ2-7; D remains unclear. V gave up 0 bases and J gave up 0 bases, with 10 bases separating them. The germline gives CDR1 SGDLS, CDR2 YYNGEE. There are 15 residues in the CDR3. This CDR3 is CASSVATGHSYEQYF. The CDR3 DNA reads TGTGCCAGCAGCGTAGCCACCGGCCACTCCTACGAGCAGTACTTC. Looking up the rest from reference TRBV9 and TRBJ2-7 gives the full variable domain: DSGVTQTPKHLITATGQRVTLRCSPRSGDLSVYWYQQSLDQGLQFLIQYYNGEERAKGNILERFSAQQFPDLHSELNLSSLELGDSALYFCASSVATGHSYEQYFGPGTRLTVT.

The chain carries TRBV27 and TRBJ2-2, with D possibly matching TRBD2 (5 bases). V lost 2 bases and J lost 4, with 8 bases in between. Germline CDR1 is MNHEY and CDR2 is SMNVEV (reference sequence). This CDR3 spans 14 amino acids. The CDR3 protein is CASSLRGITGELFF. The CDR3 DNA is TGTGCCAGCAGTTTACGAGGGATCACCGGGGAGCTGTTTTTT.

CDR3 nucleotide sequence: TGTGCCAGCGGCCGGAGTCTCGAGGGTTCACCCCTCCACTTT. Translating it yields CASGRSLEGSPLHF. The genes are TRBV6-5 and TRBJ1-6, with unresolved D. Germline V gives CDR1 MNHEY, CDR2 SVGAGI. V was clipped by 8 bases and J by 9 bases, with 17 bases between them. The CDR3 has 14 amino acids.

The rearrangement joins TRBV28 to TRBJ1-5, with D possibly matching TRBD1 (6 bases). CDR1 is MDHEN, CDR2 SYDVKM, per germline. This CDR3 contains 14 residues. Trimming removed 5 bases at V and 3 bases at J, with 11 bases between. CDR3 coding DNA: TGTGCCAGCAGTCTCGGACAGTACAATCAGCCCCAGCATTTT. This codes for CASSLGQYNQPQHF.

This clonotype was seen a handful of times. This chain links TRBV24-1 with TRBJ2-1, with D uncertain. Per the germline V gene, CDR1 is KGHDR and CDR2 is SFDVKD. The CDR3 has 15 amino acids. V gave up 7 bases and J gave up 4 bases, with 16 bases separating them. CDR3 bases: TGTGCCACCAGCAATACCCTAGGGATTTACAATGAGCAGTTCTTC. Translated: CATSNTLGIYNEQFF.

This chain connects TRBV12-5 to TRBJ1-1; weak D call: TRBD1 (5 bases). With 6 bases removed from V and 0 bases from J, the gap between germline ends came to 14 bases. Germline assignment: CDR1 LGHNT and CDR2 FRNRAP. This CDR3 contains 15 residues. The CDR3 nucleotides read TGTGCTAGTGGGAAAGCCGGGACGGTGAACACTGAAGCTTTCTTT. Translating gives CASGKAGTVNTEAFF.

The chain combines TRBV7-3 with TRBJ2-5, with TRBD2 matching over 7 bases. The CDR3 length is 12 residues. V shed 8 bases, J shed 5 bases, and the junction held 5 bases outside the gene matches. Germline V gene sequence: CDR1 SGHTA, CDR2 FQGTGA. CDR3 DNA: TGTGCCAGCGGGAGGGGAGGGGAGACCCAGTACTTC. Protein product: CASGRGGETQYF.

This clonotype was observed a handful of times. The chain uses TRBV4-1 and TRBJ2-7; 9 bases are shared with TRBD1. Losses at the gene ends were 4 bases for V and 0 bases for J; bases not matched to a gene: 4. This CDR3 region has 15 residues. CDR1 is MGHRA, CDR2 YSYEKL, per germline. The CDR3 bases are TGCGCCAGCAGCCGACCGGGACAGGGCTCCTACGAGCAGTACTTC. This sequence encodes CASSRPGQGSYEQYF.

CDR3 loop: CASSSRQGRGYTF. The CDR3, as DNA: TGTGCCAGCAGCTCCCGACAGGGCCGGGGCTACACCTTC. V is TRBV5-4 and J is TRBJ1-2, with 7 bases that match TRBD1. Germline assignment: CDR1 SGHNT and CDR2 YYREEE (reference sequence). The V and J ends lost 3 bases and 8 bases, in that order; junction bases with no gene match: 7. This CDR3 contains 13 residues.

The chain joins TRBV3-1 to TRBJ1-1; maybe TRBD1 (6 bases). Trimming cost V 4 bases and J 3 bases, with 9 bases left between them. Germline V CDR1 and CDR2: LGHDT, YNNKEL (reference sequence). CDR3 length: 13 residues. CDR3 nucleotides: TGTGCCAGCAGCCGGGGGCAGGACACTGAAGCTTTCTTT. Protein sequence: CASSRGQDTEAFF.

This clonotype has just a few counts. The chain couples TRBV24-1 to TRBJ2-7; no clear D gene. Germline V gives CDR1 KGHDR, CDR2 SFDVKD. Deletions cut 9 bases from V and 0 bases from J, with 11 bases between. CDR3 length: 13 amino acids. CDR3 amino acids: CATPTRRSYEQYV. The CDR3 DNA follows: TGTGCCACCCCCACCCGGCGCTCCTACGAGCAGTACGTC.

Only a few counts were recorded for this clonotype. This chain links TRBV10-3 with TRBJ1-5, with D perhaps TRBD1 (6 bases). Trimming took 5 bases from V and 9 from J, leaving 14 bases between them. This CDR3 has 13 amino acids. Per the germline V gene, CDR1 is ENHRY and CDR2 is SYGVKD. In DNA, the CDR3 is TGTGCCATCAGTCCGGACAGCCAGCGGCCCCAGCATTTT. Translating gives CAISPDSQRPQHF.

The DNA of the CDR3 is TGTGCCAGCAGCCTGGCACTAGCGGGGAAAACTTCCTACAATGAGCAGTTCTTC. Translation: CASSLALAGKTSYNEQFF. This chain joins TRBV5-5 and TRBJ2-1; 10 bases fit TRBD2. This CDR3 region has 18 residues. Germline V lookup: CDR1 SGHKS, CDR2 YYEKEE (reference sequence). V gave up 4 bases and J gave up 1 base; unmatched junction bases: 11.

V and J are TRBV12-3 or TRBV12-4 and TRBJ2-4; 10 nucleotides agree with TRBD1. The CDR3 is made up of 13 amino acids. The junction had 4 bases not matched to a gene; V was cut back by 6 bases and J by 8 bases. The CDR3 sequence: CASSETGGYIQYF. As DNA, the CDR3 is TGTGCCAGCAGCGAGACAGGGGGCTACATTCAGTACTTC.

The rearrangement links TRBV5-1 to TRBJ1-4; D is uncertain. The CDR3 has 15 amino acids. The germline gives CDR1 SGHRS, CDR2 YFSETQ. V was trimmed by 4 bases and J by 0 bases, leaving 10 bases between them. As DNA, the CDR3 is TGCGCCAGCAGCAACCGGGCCGCAACTAATGAAAAACTGTTTTTT. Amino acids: CASSNRAATNEKLFF.

Written as DNA, the CDR3 is TGTGCCAGCAGTTCAAGGGACAGAACCTTCTACGAGCAGTACTTC. Translation gives CASSSRDRTFYEQYF. The rearrangement joins TRBV7-2 to TRBJ2-7; the match to TRBD1 covers 7 bases. This CDR3 comprises 15 residues. The germline V gene has CDR1 SGHTA and CDR2 FQGNSA. Losses at the gene ends were 6 bases for V and 3 bases for J; bases not matched to a gene: 11.

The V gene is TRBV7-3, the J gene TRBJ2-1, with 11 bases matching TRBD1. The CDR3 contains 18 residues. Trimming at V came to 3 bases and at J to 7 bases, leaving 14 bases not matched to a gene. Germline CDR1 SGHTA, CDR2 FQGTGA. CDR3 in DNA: TGTGCCAGCAGCTTTAGTGTGGGTGGGGACAGGGGGATAAATGAGCAGTTCTTC. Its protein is CASSFSVGGDRGINEQFF.

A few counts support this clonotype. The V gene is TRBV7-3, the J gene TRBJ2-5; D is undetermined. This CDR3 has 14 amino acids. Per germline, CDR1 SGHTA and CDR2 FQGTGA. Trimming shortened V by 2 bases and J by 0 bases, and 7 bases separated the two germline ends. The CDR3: CASSLLPNQETQYF. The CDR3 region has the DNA TGTGCCAGCAGCTTATTGCCGAACCAAGAGACCCAGTACTTC.

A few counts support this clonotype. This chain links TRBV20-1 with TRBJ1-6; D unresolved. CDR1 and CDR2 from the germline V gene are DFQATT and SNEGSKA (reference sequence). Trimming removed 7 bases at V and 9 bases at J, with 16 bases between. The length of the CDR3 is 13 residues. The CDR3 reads CSVKPQSGSPLHF. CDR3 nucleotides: TGCAGTGTTAAGCCCCAGTCCGGTTCACCCCTCCACTTT.

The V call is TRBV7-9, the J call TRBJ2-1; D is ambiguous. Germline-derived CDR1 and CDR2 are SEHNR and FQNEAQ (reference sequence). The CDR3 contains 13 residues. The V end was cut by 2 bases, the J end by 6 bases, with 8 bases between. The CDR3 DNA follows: TGTGCCAGCAGCTTATTGGGCTTCAATGAGCAGTTCTTC. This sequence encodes CASSLLGFNEQFF. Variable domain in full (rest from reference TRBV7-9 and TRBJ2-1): DTGVSQNPRHKITKRGQNVTFRCDPISEHNRLYWYRQTLGQGPEFLTYFQNEAQLEKSRLLSDRFSAERPKGSFSTLEIQRTEQGDSAMYLCASSLLGFNEQFFGPGTRLTVL.